The sequence of this T cell receptor (beta chain) was determined in a study of blood T cell repertoires in COVID-19. Sequenced by immunoSEQ multiplex PCR; TCRdb stores in-frame clones only, minus some. Of about 250,000 clones in the sample, about 80% were seen once. This CDR3 has 14 residues. Germline CDR1 SGHRS, CDR2 YFSETQ. Deletions cut 7 bases from V and 0 bases from J, with 10 bases between. Sequenced sample: peripheral blood. The V gene is TRBV5-1, the J gene TRBJ2-2; TRBD1 is a possible D gene (6 bases). The receptor's source is an elderly man with acute or convalescent COVID-19. CDR3: CASETGANTGELFF. The CDR3 DNA reads TGCGCCAGCGAGACAGGTGCGAACACCGGGGAGCTGTTTTTT.